This T cell receptor beta chain was obtained from a study of blood T cell repertoires in COVID-19. Study in general: From T cells, B-cell-depleted T cells, or PBMCs came the material, which was cDNA or gDNA.

V trimming: 4 bases; J trimming: 2 bases; junction bases outside the gene matches: 5. CDR1 is SNHLY and CDR2 is FYNNEI in the germline V gene. The CDR3 has 16 residues. Original handling: Amplification of reference gene primers was used by the study to estimate nucleated cell counts. This table comes from immunoSEQ multiplex PCR, and its TCRdb copy is limited to in-frame clones, with some not included. V and J calls and clone size are as listed in that table; D and trimming were resolved from the DNA. In the table there are hundreds of thousands of clones, 70% to 90% of which are singletons. The sequence was obtained from a woman in her 30s with active or convalescent COVID-19. Sequencing used peripheral blood. The chain recombines TRBV2 with TRBJ2-2; 9 bases match TRBD1. This CDR3 reads CASSVTGGYNTGELFF. DNA of the CDR3: TGTGCCAGCAGTGTGACAGGGGGGTATAACACCGGGGAGCTGTTTTTT.